A selection of T cell receptor beta chains follows, all from one sample in a study of shared clonotypes between healthy human individuals. The method was immunoSEQ multiplex PCR; TCRdb's version includes in-frame clones alone and lacks a portion of them. The sample gives 98,000 or so clones, 55% to 70% of which show up once; almost 25% is in the top ten. Sequenced: memory CD8+ T cells sorted from blood. All receptors come from a woman aged 25 to 45 in good health. CDR3s include the opening cysteine and the closing phenylalanine or tryptophan. A D gene is named only where the DNA matches it firmly. Clone size is shown for a subset of rows, as once, few, many or a class of expanded clone.

clone_size	j_call	d_call	v_call	cdr3_nt	cdr3_aa
-	TRBJ1-1	TRBD1	TRBV18	TGTGCCAGCTCAGCACAGGGGGCAAACACTGAAGCTTTCTTT	CASSAQGANTEAFF
-	TRBJ2-7	-	TRBV4-1	TGCGCCAGCAGCATGCAACTAGGAACCTACGAGCAGTACTTC	CASSMQLGTYEQYF
-	TRBJ2-7	-	TRBV11-2	TGTGCCAGCAGCTTAGGGGGGCCCTACGGGGCCTACGAGCAGTACTTC	CASSLGGPYGAYEQYF
-	TRBJ2-3	TRBD1	TRBV5-1	TGCGCCAGCAGCTTGGGGGGACCTTGGACAGGGCGGAATACGCAGTATTTT	CASSLGGPWTGRNTQYF
few	TRBJ1-5	-	TRBV6-6	TGTGCCACCAAGGGGAGGGAAGACAATCAGCCCCAGCATTTT	CATKGREDNQPQHF
-	TRBJ1-1	-	TRBV2	TGTGCCAGCTCGCCCGGGTCTCGAGGGACTGAAGCTTTCTTT	CASSPGSRGTEAFF
many	TRBJ2-7	-	TRBV29-1	TGCAGCGCTGCTGGGGGCCGTGGAGAGCAGTACTTC	CSAAGGRGEQYF
-	TRBJ1-2	-	TRBV9	TGTGCCAGCAGCCAAGGTTTCGGCTACACCTTC	CASSQGFGYTF
-	TRBJ2-2	TRBD1	TRBV29-1	TGCAGCGTTGTTGACAGGGTAAACACCGGGGAGCTGTTTTTT	CSVVDRVNTGELFF
many	TRBJ2-1	TRBD2	TRBV4-1	TGCGCCAGCAGCCGATTAGCGGGAGAAGGCCAATTTTACAATGAGCAGTTCTTC	CASSRLAGEGQFYNEQFF
-	TRBJ2-1	-	TRBV28	TGTGCCACCCTCGGGCCTTGGACCCAAAGCTCCTACAATGAGCAGTTCTTC	CATLGPWTQSSYNEQFF
-	TRBJ2-7	TRBD1	TRBV2	TGTGCCAGCAGCTTATCGGGACAGTTCTACGAGCAGTACTTC	CASSLSGQFYEQYF
-	TRBJ1-2	TRBD1	TRBV28	TGTGCCAGCAGTCTGGGGACAGGGTTCTATGGCTACACCTTC	CASSLGTGFYGYTF
-	TRBJ2-7	-	TRBV7-9	TGTGCCAGCAGCTCCAGGGGCTCTTGGAGGGAGCCCTCCTACGAGCAGTACTTC	CASSSRGSWREPSYEQYF
many	TRBJ1-5	-	TRBV6-1	TGTGCCAGCAGTGAAGCAGGAGGTCAGCCCCAGCATTTT	CASSEAGGQPQHF
-	TRBJ2-2	-	TRBV4-2	TGTGCCAGCAGCCCCGGGAGATGGGTCATTTACACCGGGGAGCTGTTTTTT	CASSPGRWVIYTGELFF
-	TRBJ1-2	-	TRBV11-2	TGTGCCAGCAGCCCTCAGGACTGGCAGGAAGGCTACACCTTC	CASSPQDWQEGYTF
-	TRBJ2-1	TRBD1	TRBV6-5	TGTGCCAGCAGGCAGACAGGGGGCCTAGACCAGTTCTTC	CASRQTGGLDQFF
-	TRBJ2-4	-	TRBV6-5	TGTGCCAGGGCGAACGGACTAGCCAAAAACATTCAGTACTTC	CARANGLAKNIQYF
-	TRBJ2-1	-	TRBV4-1	TGCGCCAGCAGCCAAGAGGCCGGGGAGGTCTACAATGAGCAGTTCTTC	CASSQEAGEVYNEQFF
many	TRBJ1-5	-	TRBV7-3	TGTGCCAGCAGCTTAAGTCCTCGCACCGAGGTGTGCAATCAGCCCCAGCATTTT	CASSLSPRTEVCNQPQHF
-	TRBJ1-1	-	TRBV11-2	TGTGCCAGCAGCTTGATTCTTGAGAACACTGAAGCTTTCTTT	CASSLILENTEAFF
few	TRBJ2-1	-	TRBV2	TGTGCCAGCAGTTCCCCGGGGCGTGAGCAGTTCTTC	CASSSPGREQFF
-	TRBJ2-7	TRBD2	TRBV27	TGTGCCAGCAGTTTCGAGCGGGAGTCCTACGAGCAGTACTTC	CASSFERESYEQYF
-	TRBJ1-1	TRBD1	TRBV7-9	TGTGCCAGCAGCTTGGCAGGGGGCAGCGCGTACACTGAAGCTTTCTTT	CASSLAGGSAYTEAFF
-	TRBJ2-6	TRBD2	TRBV4-1	TGCGCCAGCAGGCCCGTCGGGGGGGACTCTGGGGCCAACGTCCTGACTTTC	CASRPVGGDSGANVLTF
-	TRBJ2-1	-	TRBV4-2	TGTGCCAGCAGCCAAGAAGATGCGGAGACTAACAATGAGCAGTTCTTC	CASSQEDAETNNEQFF
-	TRBJ2-7	TRBD1	TRBV27	TGTGCCAGCAGAACAGGGGGACGAGAGTACTTC	CASRTGGREYF
-	TRBJ2-7	-	TRBV21-1	TGTGCCAGCAGCAAGGGGATTACGACCCCTCGGTGCTCCTACGAGCAGTACTTC	CASSKGITTPRCSYEQYF
once	TRBJ1-2	-	TRBV19	TGTGCCAGTAGTATTGACGTCCGGGCCTTCGGCTACACCTTC	CASSIDVRAFGYTF
-	TRBJ2-6	TRBD1	TRBV5-1	TGCGCCAGCAGCTTGGAAACAGGGGCTGGGGCCAACGTCCTGACTTTC	CASSLETGAGANVLTF
-	TRBJ2-7	-	TRBV5-1	TGCGCCAGCAGCCCGAGCGTCCGCTTCTCCTACGAGCAGTACTTC	CASSPSVRFSYEQYF
once	TRBJ2-1	-	TRBV29-1	TGCAGCGTCGCGGACCGCTACGGCGTTTACAATGAGCAGTTCTTC	CSVADRYGVYNEQFF
-	TRBJ2-1	-	TRBV15	TGTGCCACCAATCTAGCAGCCGACTACAATGAGCAGTTCTTC	CATNLAADYNEQFF
-	TRBJ2-1	TRBD2	TRBV28	TGTGCCAGCAAGGGTAGCGGGATAGGGCAGTTCTTC	CASKGSGIGQFF
-	TRBJ2-2	-	TRBV27	TGTGCCAGCAGCCACCTTCAGGAAATCGGGGAGCTGTTTTTT	CASSHLQEIGELFF
-	TRBJ2-1	-	TRBV13	TGTGCCAGCAGCTTATGGGTGGTGGGGGACAATGAGCAGTTCTTC	CASSLWVVGDNEQFF
-	TRBJ1-2	TRBD1	TRBV29-1	TGCAGCGTAGTAGGAACCGGGACAGGGAGCGGCTACACCTTC	CSVVGTGTGSGYTF
-	TRBJ2-7	-	TRBV19	TGTGCCAGTAGTAGTGGGACGGACCACTACGAGCAGTACTTC	CASSSGTDHYEQYF
few	TRBJ2-7	-	TRBV10-2	TGCGCCAGCAGTGATTTTCGAGACACCGGGGATAACGAGCAGTACTTC	CASSDFRDTGDNEQYF
few	TRBJ2-7	-	TRBV7-8	TGTGCCAGCAGCTGGGGGGGCCCCTACGAGCAGTACTTC	CASSWGGPYEQYF
-	TRBJ2-7	TRBD2	TRBV13	TGTGCCAGCAGCCAAGAAGGTGGGAGGGCCAGCGAGCAGTACTTC	CASSQEGGRASEQYF